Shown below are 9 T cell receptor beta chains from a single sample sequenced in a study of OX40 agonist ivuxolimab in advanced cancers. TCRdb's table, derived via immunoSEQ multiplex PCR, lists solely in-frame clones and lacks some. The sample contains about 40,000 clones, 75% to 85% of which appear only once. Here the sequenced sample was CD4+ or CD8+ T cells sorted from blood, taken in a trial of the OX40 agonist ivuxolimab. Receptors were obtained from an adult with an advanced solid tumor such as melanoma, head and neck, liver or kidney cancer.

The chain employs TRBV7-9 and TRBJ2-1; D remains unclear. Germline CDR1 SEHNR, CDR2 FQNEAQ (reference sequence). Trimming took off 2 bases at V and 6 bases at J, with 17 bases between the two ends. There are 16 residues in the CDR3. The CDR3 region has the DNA TGTGCCAGCAGCTTATTAGCCAGCATTAGTCCCAATGAGCAGTTCTTC. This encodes CASSLLASISPNEQFF.

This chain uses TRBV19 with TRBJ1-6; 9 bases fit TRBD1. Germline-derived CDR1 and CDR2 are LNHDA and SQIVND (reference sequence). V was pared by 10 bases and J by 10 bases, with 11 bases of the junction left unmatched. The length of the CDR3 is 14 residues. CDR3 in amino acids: CATERTGEGSPLHF. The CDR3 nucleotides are TGTGCCACCGAGAGGACAGGGGAAGGATCACCCCTCCACTTT. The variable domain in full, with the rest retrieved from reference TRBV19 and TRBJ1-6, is DGGITQSPKYLFRKEGQNVTLSCEQNLNHDAMYWYRQDPGQGLRLIYYSQIVNDFQKGDIAEGYSVSREKKESFPLTVTSAQKNPTAFYLCATERTGEGSPLHFGNGTRLTVT.

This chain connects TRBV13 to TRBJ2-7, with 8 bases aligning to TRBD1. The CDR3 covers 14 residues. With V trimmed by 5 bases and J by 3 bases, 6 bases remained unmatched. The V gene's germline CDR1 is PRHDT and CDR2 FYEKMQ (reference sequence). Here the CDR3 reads CASSTTGADYEQYF. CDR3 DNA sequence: TGTGCCAGCAGCACGACAGGGGCGGACTACGAGCAGTACTTC.

The CDR3 is CASSLLGNEQYF. In nucleotides, the CDR3 is TGCGCCAGCAGCTTGCTGGGGAACGAGCAGTACTTC. The rearrangement links TRBV5-1 to TRBJ2-7; no clear D gene. The CDR3 has 12 amino acids. V was trimmed by 1 base and J by 5 bases, leaving 7 bases between them. Germline CDR1 SGHRS, CDR2 YFSETQ.

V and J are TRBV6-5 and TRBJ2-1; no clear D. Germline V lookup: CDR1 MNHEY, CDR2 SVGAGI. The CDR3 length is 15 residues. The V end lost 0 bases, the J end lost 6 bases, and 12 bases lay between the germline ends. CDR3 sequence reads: CASSYSILGPNEQFF. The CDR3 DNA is TGTGCCAGCAGTTACTCGATCCTAGGTCCCAATGAGCAGTTCTTC.

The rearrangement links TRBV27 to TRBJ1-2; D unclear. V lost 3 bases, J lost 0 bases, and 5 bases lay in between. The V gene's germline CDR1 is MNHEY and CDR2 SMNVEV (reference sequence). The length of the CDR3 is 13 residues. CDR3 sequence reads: CASSLGANYGYTF. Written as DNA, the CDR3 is TGTGCCAGCAGTTTGGGAGCTAACTATGGCTACACCTTC.

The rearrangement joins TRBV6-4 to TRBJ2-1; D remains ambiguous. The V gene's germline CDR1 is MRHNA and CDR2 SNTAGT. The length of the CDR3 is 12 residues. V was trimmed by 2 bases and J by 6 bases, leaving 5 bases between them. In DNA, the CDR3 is TGTGCCAGCAGTGACGACATCAATGAGCAGTTCTTC. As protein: CASSDDINEQFF.

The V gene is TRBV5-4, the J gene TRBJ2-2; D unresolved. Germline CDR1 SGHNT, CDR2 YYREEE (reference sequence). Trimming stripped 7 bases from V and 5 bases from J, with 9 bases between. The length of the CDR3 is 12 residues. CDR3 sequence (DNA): TGTGCCAGCCCCTTGGTGACCGGGGAGCTGTTTTTT. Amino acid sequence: CASPLVTGELFF.

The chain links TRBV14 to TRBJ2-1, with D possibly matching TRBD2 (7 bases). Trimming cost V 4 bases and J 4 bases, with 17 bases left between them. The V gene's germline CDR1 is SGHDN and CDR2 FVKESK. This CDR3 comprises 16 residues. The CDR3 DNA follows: TGTGCCAGCAGCCCACTGGGGGGGCCGGAGTACAATGAGCAGTTCTTC. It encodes CASSPLGGPEYNEQFF.